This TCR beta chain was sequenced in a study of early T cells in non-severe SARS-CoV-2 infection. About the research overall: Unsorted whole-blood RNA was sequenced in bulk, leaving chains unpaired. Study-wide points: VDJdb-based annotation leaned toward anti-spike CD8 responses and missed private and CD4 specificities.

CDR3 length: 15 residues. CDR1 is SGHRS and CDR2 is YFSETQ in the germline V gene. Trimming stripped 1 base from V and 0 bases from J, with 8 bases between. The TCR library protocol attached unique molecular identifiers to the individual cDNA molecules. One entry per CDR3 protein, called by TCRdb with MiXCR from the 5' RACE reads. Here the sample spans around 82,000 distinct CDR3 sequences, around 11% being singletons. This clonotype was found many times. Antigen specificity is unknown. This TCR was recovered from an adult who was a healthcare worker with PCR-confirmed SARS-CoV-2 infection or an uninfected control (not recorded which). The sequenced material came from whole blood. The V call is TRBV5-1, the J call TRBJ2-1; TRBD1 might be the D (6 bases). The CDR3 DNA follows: TGCGCCAGCAGCTTGTCGGACAGCTCCTACAATGAGCAGTTCTTC. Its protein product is CASSLSDSSYNEQFF.